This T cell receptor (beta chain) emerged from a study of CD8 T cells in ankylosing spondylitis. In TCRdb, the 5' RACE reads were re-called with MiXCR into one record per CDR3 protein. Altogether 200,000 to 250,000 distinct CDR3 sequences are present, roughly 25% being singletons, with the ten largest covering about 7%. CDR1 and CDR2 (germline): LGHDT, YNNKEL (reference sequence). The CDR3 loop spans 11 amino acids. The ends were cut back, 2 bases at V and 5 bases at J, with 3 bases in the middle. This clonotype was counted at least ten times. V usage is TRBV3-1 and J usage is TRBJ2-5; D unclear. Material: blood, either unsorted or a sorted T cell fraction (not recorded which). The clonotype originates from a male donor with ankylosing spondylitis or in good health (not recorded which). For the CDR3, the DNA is TGTGCCAGCAGCCAAAGTGAGACCCAGTACTTC. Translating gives CASSQSETQYF.